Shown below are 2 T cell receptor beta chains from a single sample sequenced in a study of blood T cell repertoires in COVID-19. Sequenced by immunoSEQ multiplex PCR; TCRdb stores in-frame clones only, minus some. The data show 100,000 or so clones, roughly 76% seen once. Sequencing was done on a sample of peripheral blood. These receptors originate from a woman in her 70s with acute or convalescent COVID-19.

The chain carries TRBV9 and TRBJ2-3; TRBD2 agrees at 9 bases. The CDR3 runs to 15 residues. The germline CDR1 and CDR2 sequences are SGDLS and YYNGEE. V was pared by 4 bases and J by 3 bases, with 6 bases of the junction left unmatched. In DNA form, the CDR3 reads TGTGCCAGCAGCCCGGCGGGGGGGCTGACAGATACGCAGTATTTT. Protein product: CASSPAGGLTDTQYF.

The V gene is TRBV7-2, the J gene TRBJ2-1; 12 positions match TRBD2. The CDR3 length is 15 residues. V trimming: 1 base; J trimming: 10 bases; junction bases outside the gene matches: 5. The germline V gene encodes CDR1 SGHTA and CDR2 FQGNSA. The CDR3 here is CASSLVLAGGREQFF. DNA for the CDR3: TGTGCCAGCAGCTTAGTACTAGCGGGAGGACGGGAGCAGTTCTTC.